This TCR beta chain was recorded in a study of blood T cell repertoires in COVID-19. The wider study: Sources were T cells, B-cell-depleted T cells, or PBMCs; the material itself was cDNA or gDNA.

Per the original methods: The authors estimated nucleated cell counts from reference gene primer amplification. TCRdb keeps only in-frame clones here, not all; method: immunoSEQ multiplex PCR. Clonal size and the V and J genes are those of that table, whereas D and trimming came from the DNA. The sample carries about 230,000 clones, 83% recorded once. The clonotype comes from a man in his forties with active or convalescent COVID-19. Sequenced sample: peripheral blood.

This chain's CDR3 is CASRTLRSGGGTEAFF. Written as DNA, the CDR3 is TGTGCCAGCAGAACCCTCCGGAGTGGAGGTGGCACTGAAGCTTTCTTT. This sequence joins TRBV27 and TRBJ1-1; D not certain. V was pared by 6 bases and J by 4 bases, with 21 bases between. The CDR3 spans 16 residues. CDR1 is MNHEY and CDR2 is SMNVEV in the germline V gene (reference sequence).